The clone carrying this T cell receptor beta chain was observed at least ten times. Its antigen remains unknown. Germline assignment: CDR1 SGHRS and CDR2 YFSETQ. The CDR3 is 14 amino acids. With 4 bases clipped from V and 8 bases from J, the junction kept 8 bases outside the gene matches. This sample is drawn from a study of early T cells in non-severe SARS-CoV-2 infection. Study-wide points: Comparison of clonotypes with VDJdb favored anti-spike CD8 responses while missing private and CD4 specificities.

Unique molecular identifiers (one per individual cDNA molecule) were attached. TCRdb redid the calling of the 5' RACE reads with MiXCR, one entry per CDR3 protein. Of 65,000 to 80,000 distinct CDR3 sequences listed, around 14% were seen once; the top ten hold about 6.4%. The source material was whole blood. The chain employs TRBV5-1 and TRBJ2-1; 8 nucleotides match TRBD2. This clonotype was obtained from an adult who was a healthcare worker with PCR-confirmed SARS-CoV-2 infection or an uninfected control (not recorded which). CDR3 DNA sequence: TGCGCCAGCAGCCCCGGACGGGAGGGAGATGAGCAGTTCTTC. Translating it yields CASSPGREGDEQFF.